This T cell receptor beta chain was documented in a study of T cell repertoires in cytomegalovirus infection (dated by TCRdb to between 2018 and 2020). With regard to the full study: The peptide stimulations were aimed at well-studied HLA-B-restricted epitopes as well as recently identified HLA-C-restricted CMV epitopes, whose presentation resists viral immunomodulation. Donor HLA type was relevant to the analysis, because carriage of CMV infection together with the matching HLA type was indicated by public TCR beta signatures.

Results and caveats for the whole study, not just this receptor: Carriers of CMV infection plus the relevant HLA type were discriminated by the cumulative frequency of public TCR beta family members in the study cohort and in an independent approximately 400-donor cohort. The ex vivo response was dominated by HLA-C-restricted CMV-specific TCR beta clonotypes, and the single most frequent clonotype in two of eight donors was supplied by these HLA-C-restricted clonotypes.

Sequencing instrument: Illumina HiSeq 1500. TCRdb itself trimmed the public reads at Q25 with fastp, ran MiXCR and retained productive beta chains. Records with the same CDR3 protein are collapsed into one entry carrying the most frequent genes and DNA. In this sample the table shows approximately 120,000 distinct CDR3 sequences, approximately 28% of which occur a single time. The ten largest clones take up about 81% of the sample. CDR1 and CDR2, per the germline V gene (reference sequence), are LNHDA and SQIVND. From its cysteine to its phenylalanine, the CDR3 spans 13 amino acids. Left in the record is the CDR3 DNA by itself, 39 bases read in frame from the first base. Deletion took 3 bases off V and 4 bases off J, with a span of 9 bases between the germline ends. Reading the label with the study, this specimen's treatment or condition is: in vitro stimulation with specific CMV peptide epitopes to enrich CMV-specific T cells.

This clonotype came up many times. This clone's antigen is unknown. No base-level quality is on record; no much larger clone is a single base apart. This sequence originates from a human donor in good health (CMV status not recorded). Some clones in this sample may be carry-over from other donors' samples. Specimen: CD8+ T cells from cultured PBMCs, collected from culture after CMV antigen stimulation. The rearranged chain carries TRBV19 and TRBJ1-1; the D gene lacks a confident call. The CDR3 here reads CASSIGGSTEAFF. The nucleotide sequence is given as TGTGCCAGTAGTATCGGAGGCAGCACTGAAGCTTTCTTT.